These 13 T cell receptor beta chains were all obtained from the same sample, sequenced in a study of tumor-infiltrating lymphocytes in primary liver carcinoma. Between about 19 and 34 mg of unsorted bulk tissue served as the source from which RNA and DNA were co-extracted. Priming with a constant-region primer yielded TCR beta cDNA from 450 to 600 ng total RNA. Slightly modified ARM-PCR, run as three nested multiplex PCR rounds, produced the TCR beta libraries. In the first two PCR rounds, TRBV1-TRBV30 forward primers were paired with a C-beta reverse primer, and each round lasted about 9 cycles. MiXCR, run by TCRdb on the multiplex PCR reads, gives a single entry per CDR3 protein. Of about 43,000 distinct CDR3 sequences listed, about 73% are singletons. The specimen was liver tumor tissue from sampling region 2. Indicated subset: tumor region T2, inferior pole. Receptor source: a man aged 40-50 years with primary liver carcinoma and hepatitis B virus infection.

In the case of this clonotype: An end of the junction differs from the germline gene, which may be a read error. The V call is TRBV10-3, the J call TRBJ2-6; the D call may be TRBD1 or TRBD2 (5 bases each). Germline V gene lookup returns CDR1 ENHRY and CDR2 SYGVKD. The CDR3 is made up of 15 amino acids. CDR3 sequence reads: CTINGTISGANVLTF. CDR3 bases: TGTACCATCAACGGGACGATCTCTGGGGCCAACGTCCTGACTTTC.

This chain joins TRBV7-8 and TRBJ2-1; the match to TRBD2 covers 8 bases. The germline V gene encodes CDR1 SGHVS and CDR2 FQNEAQ. The CDR3 runs to 15 residues. With V trimmed by 1 base and J by 15 bases, 14 bases remained unmatched. CDR3 nucleotides: TGTGCCAGCAGCTTAGGCTTTGGCGGGAGGAATGAGTTGTTCTTC. As protein: CASSLGFGGRNELFF.

This clonotype was detected a few times. The rearrangement links TRBV7-6 to TRBJ1-6; possible D gene TRBD1, 5 bases. CDR3 length: 14 amino acids. The germline V gene has CDR1 SGHVS and CDR2 FNYEAQ. V was pared by 1 base and J by 10 bases, with 11 bases between. The CDR3 sequence: CASSLGWGESPLHF. In DNA, the CDR3 is TGTGCCAGCAGCTTAGGGTGGGGGGAGTCACCCCTCCACTTT.

A word on this clonotype: A junction boundary mismatches the germline segment, possibly from a read error. The gene calls are TRBV6-2 or TRBV6-3 and TRBJ2-5; D is perhaps TRBD2 (5 bases). CDR3 length equals 12 residues. CDR1 is MNHEY, CDR2 SVGEGT, per germline. CDR3 region: CASSYSEETRYF. The CDR3 bases are TGTGCCAGCAGTTACTCGGAGGAGACCCGGTACTTC.

This clonotype was recorded a few times. As DNA, the CDR3 is TGCAGTGCAAACTTTGGTATCTACGAGCAGTACTTC. This translates into CSANFGIYEQYF. This chain links TRBV29-1 with TRBJ2-7; D gene ambiguous. This CDR3 is built from 12 residues. Germline CDR1 reads SQVTM; CDR2 reads ANQGSEA.

This clonotype came up many times. The chain carries TRBV5-1 and TRBJ2-3; D unclear. Per the germline V gene, CDR1 is SGHRS and CDR2 is YFSETQ. This CDR3 contains 15 residues. V lost 0 bases and J lost 1, with 9 bases in between. The CDR3 protein is CASSLGGDRTDTQYF. The CDR3 coding sequence is TGCGCCAGCAGCTTGGGAGGCGACCGCACAGATACGCAGTATTTT.

About this clonotype itself: Because the CDR3 is missing its conserved closing phenylalanine or tryptophan, this is likely a read error. V gene TRBV4-1 combines with J gene TRBJ2-3, with D maybe TRBD2 (5 bases). The V gene lost 2 bases and the J gene lost 8 bases, with 11 bases spanning the gap. The CDR3 extends over 13 amino acids. Germline V gene sequence: CDR1 MGHRA, CDR2 YSYEKL. The CDR3 reads CASSQQTGITQYY. The CDR3 region has the DNA TGCGCCAGCAGCCAACAGACGGGGATTACGCAGTATTAT.

About this clonotype: An end of the junction differs from the germline gene, which may be a read error. The chain is built from TRBV30 and TRBJ2-2; D ambiguous. This CDR3 comprises 14 residues. Germline values: CDR1 GTSNPN, CDR2 SVGIG (reference sequence). The CDR3 protein is CAWITVGNTRELFF. CDR3 in DNA: TGTGCCTGGATAACGGTGGGGAACACCCGGGAGCTGTTTTTT. Full variable domain (rest looked up from reference TRBV30 and TRBJ2-2): SQTIHQWPATLVQPVGSPLSLECTVEGTSNPNLYWYRQAAGRGLQLLFYSVGIGQISSEVPQNLSASRPQDRQFILSSKKLLLSDSGFYLCAWITVGNTRELFFGEGSRLTVL.

This clonotype has only a few counts. This may arise from a read error, as a much more abundant clone is one base away. V is TRBV5-1 and J is TRBJ2-1, with 9 bases lining up with TRBD1. CDR1 SGHRS and CDR2 YFSETQ come from the germline V gene. The CDR3 is 13 amino acids. The DNA for the CDR3 is TGCGCCAGCAGCTTGACAGGGGGCAATGGGCAGTTCTTC. Its protein is CASSLTGGNGQFF. Together with reference TRBV5-1 and TRBJ2-1, the CDR3 gives the full variable domain: KAGVTQTPRYLIKTRGQQVTLSCSPISGHRSVSWYQQTPGQGLQFLFEYFSETQRNKGNFPGRFSGRQFSNSRSEMNVSTLELGDSALYLCASSLTGGNGQFFGPGTRLTVL.

By its share, this clonotype is medium-sized. The chain employs TRBV12-3 or TRBV12-4 and TRBJ2-5, with a tentative D call TRBD1 (5 bases). Trimming pared 3 bases from V and 5 bases from J, leaving 13 bases between. There are 14 residues in the CDR3. The CDR3 sequence: CASSFSGNEETQYF. CDR3 DNA: TGTGCCAGCAGTTTTTCAGGGAATGAGGAGACCCAGTACTTC.

Of note for this clonotype: One junction end does not reproduce the germline sequence, and a read error may be involved. This chain's CDR3 is CACSDPGLAGVTKNIQYF. CDR3 nucleotides: TGTGCCTGCAGTGACCCGGGACTAGCGGGGGTCACCAAAAACATTCAGTACTTC. The V call is TRBV6-2 or TRBV6-3, the J call TRBJ2-4; 14 bases align to TRBD2. Germline CDR1 is MNHEY and CDR2 is SVGEGT. This CDR3 is built from 18 residues.

This clonotype was recorded at least ten times. V is TRBV10-2 and J is TRBJ2-5, with D possibly being TRBD1 (5 bases). The CDR3 is made up of 13 amino acids. V dropped 3 bases and J dropped 5 bases, with 10 bases sitting between them. The germline V gene encodes CDR1 WSHSY and CDR2 SAAADI. The CDR3 DNA reads as TGCGCCAGCAGTGATACCAGGGCGGAGACCCAGTACTTC. As protein: CASSDTRAETQYF.

With regard to this clonotype: At one boundary the junction diverges from the germline segment, which might be a read error. The V call is TRBV7-9, the J call TRBJ2-1, with 10 bases aligning to TRBD2. Germline assignment: CDR1 SEHNR and CDR2 FQNEAQ (reference sequence). There are 17 residues in the CDR3. This chain's CDR3 is CANSFKGAGGYYNEQFF. Written as DNA, the CDR3 is TGTGCCAACAGCTTTAAGGGAGCGGGAGGGTACTACAACGAGCAGTTCTTC. Filled out from reference TRBV7-9 and TRBJ2-1, the complete variable domain reads DTGVSQNPRHKITKRGQNVTFRCDPISEHNRLYWYRQTLGQGPEFLTYFQNEAQLEKSRLLSDRFSAERPKGSFSTLEIQRTEQGDSAMYLCANSFKGAGGYYNEQFFGPGTRLTVL.